This T cell receptor (beta chain) stems from a study of identical twins. Whole-study results and caveats: Twins' excess sharing was less marked for out-of-frame beta sequences. Carriage of fewer insertions was seen in abundant cord blood beta clonotypes, whereas memory repertoires showed none.

Germline V CDR1 and CDR2: DFQATT, SNEGSKA (reference sequence). V trimming: 3 bases; J trimming: 1 base; junction bases outside the gene matches: 7. The CDR3 is 16 amino acids. With respect to this clonotype: Antigen unknown.

Through template switching, a universal primer site was introduced, and the cDNA contained unique molecular identifiers. TCRdb analysed the 5' RACE reads with MiXCR anew, one entry per CDR3 protein. The profile shows around 530,000 distinct CDR3 sequences, nearly 15% of them singletons. The data also belong to a second study, concerning yellow fever vaccine responses in identical twins.

This rearrangement joins TRBV20-1 to TRBJ2-1; 9 positions agree with TRBD1. The sequence came from a woman younger than 35 in good health. Sequencing was carried out using CD4+ T cells sorted from blood. CDR3 sequence (DNA): TGCAGTGCTAGTTTGGGACAGGGAAGATCCTACAATGAGCAGTTCTTC. Its translation: CSASLGQGRSYNEQFF.